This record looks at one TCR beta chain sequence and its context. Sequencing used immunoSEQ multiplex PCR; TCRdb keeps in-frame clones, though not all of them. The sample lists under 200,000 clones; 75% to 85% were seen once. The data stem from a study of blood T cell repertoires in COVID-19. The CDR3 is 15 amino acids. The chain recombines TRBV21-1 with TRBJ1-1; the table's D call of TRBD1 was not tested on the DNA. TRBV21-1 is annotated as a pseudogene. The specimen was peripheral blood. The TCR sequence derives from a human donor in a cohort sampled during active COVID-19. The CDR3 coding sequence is TGTGCCAGCATGAGGATGACAGACATGAACACTGAAGCTTTCTTT. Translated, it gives CASMRMTDMNTEAFF.